Listed below are T cell receptor beta chains from one sample, sequenced in a study of blood T cell repertoires in COVID-19. This table comes from immunoSEQ multiplex PCR, and its TCRdb copy is limited to in-frame clones, with some not included. The sample lists over 60,000 clones, 84% occurring once. The sequencing sample was made of peripheral blood. These receptors all stem from a human donor in a cohort sampled during active COVID-19. Both conserved end residues are part of each CDR3. D genes are given only for firm matches. The size field is filled for only some rows; it gives once, few, many or a size class.

J: TRBJ2-3; D: TRBD2; V: TRBV9; size: .; DNA: TGTGCCAGCAGCGTGACGACTAGCGGGAGCACAGATACGCAGTATTTT; CDR3: CASSVTTSGSTDTQYF
J: TRBJ2-3; D: .; V: TRBV6-5; size: .; DNA: TGTGCCACCACACTTACCATGACTAGCACAGATACGCAGTATTTT; CDR3: CATTLTMTSTDTQYF
J: TRBJ2-6; D: .; V: TRBV3-1/TRBV3-2; size: .; DNA: TGTGCCAGCAGCCCCAGACTAGGGGCCAACGTCCTGACTTTC; CDR3: CASSPRLGANVLTF
J: TRBJ2-3; D: .; V: TRBV2; size: .; DNA: TGTGCCAGCAGTGCGGTAGTAGCGGCGTATGATACGCAGTATTTT; CDR3: CASSAVVAAYDTQYF
J: TRBJ2-7; D: TRBD1; V: TRBV9; size: .; DNA: TGTGCCAGCAGCCTATTTGGACAGGGGTACGAGCAGTACTTC; CDR3: CASSLFGQGYEQYF
J: TRBJ2-6; D: .; V: TRBV2; size: once; DNA: TGTGCCAGCATCCTCTCTGGGGCCAACGTCCTGACTTTC; CDR3: CASILSGANVLTF
J: TRBJ2-5; D: TRBD1; V: TRBV7-2; size: few; DNA: TGTGCCAGCAGCTTAGAGGGGGCCGGGACCCAGTACTTC; CDR3: CASSLEGAGTQYF
J: TRBJ2-7; D: TRBD1; V: TRBV5-1; size: .; DNA: TGCGCCAGCAGCTTGGTCGGACAGGACTACGAGCAGTACTTC; CDR3: CASSLVGQDYEQYF
J: TRBJ2-6; D: .; V: TRBV27; size: .; DNA: TGTGCCAGCAATTCAGGGGCTGGGGCCAACGTCCTGACTTTC; CDR3: CASNSGAGANVLTF
J: TRBJ2-7; D: .; V: TRBV29-1; size: .; DNA: TGCAGCGTTGTGGGACAAAAAGCCTACGAGCAGTACTTC; CDR3: CSVVGQKAYEQYF
J: TRBJ1-1; D: TRBD1; V: TRBV5-6; size: once; DNA: TGTGCCAGCAGCTTGGTTAGACAGGGGGCCACTGAAGCTTTCTTT; CDR3: CASSLVRQGATEAFF
J: TRBJ2-7; D: .; V: TRBV29-1; size: .; DNA: TGCAGCGTTGAAGATCGCAGGGGGGACTACGAGCAGTACTTC; CDR3: CSVEDRRGDYEQYF
J: TRBJ1-2; D: .; V: TRBV5-1; size: .; DNA: TGCGCCAGCAGCTTGGGACAGCTCACAAACTATGGCTACACCTTC; CDR3: CASSLGQLTNYGYTF
J: TRBJ2-6; D: .; V: TRBV5-1; size: .; DNA: TGCGCCAGCAGCTTGGATCTATCTGGGGCCAACGTCCTGACTTTC; CDR3: CASSLDLSGANVLTF
J: TRBJ1-2; D: TRBD1; V: TRBV7-8; size: once; DNA: TGTGCCAGCAGCTCGGACAGGGTTGGTGGCTACACCTTC; CDR3: CASSSDRVGGYTF
J: TRBJ1-4; D: TRBD1; V: TRBV6-5; size: .; DNA: TGTGCCAGCAGGACCACAGGGGGCGATGGTGAAAAACTGTTTTTT; CDR3: CASRTTGGDGEKLFF
J: TRBJ2-1; D: .; V: TRBV3-1/TRBV3-2; size: .; DNA: TGTGCCAGCAGCCAACAAGGAGGCGGACTACTATACAATGAGCAGTTCTTC; CDR3: CASSQQGGGLLYNEQFF
J: TRBJ2-5; D: TRBD1; V: TRBV4-1; size: .; DNA: TGCGCCAGCAGCCAATCAAACAGGGGTGGAGAGACCCAGTACTTC; CDR3: CASSQSNRGGETQYF
J: TRBJ1-3; D: .; V: TRBV7-6; size: .; DNA: TGTGCCAGCAGATGGGTTGTCGGTCAGCGTTCGGGAAACACCATATATTTT; CDR3: CASRWVVGQRSGNTIYF
J: TRBJ2-3; D: TRBD2; V: TRBV6-2/TRBV6-3; size: once; DNA: TGTGCCAGCAGTTCCTGGACTAGCGGGAGCCCGGTGGCAGATACGCAGTATTTT; CDR3: CASSSWTSGSPVADTQYF
J: TRBJ2-7; D: .; V: TRBV2; size: once; DNA: TGTGCCAGCAGTGTCTTCGGCTACGAGCAGTACTTC; CDR3: CASSVFGYEQYF
J: TRBJ1-5; D: .; V: TRBV2; size: few; DNA: TGTGCCAGCAGGACAGGTTTTAGTGGCAATCAGCCCCAGCATTTT; CDR3: CASRTGFSGNQPQHF
J: TRBJ2-4; D: .; V: TRBV7-9; size: .; DNA: TGTGCCAGCAGCTTAGGTGGAGAGAAAAACATTCAGTACTTC; CDR3: CASSLGGEKNIQYF
J: TRBJ2-5; D: TRBD1; V: TRBV5-1; size: .; DNA: TGCGCCAGCAGCCCGCAGACAGGGGGGGAGACCCAGTACTTC; CDR3: CASSPQTGGETQYF
J: TRBJ2-4; D: .; V: TRBV19; size: few; DNA: TGTGCCAGTAGTATACAACAGCTAGCCAAAAACATTCAGTACTTC; CDR3: CASSIQQLAKNIQYF
J: TRBJ1-4; D: .; V: TRBV19; size: .; DNA: TGTGCCAGTAGTATTGGTGCCGGCCAGGGGGAAAAACTGTTTTTT; CDR3: CASSIGAGQGEKLFF
J: TRBJ2-1; D: TRBD2; V: TRBV5-1; size: .; DNA: TGCGCCAGCACCATAAAAGCGGGAGGAAGTGAGCAGTTCTTC; CDR3: CASTIKAGGSEQFF
J: TRBJ2-5; D: .; V: TRBV5-1; size: .; DNA: TGCGCCAGCAGCTCACAGGGTCCACAAGAGACCCAGTACTTC; CDR3: CASSSQGPQETQYF
J: TRBJ2-7; D: .; V: TRBV6-5; size: .; DNA: TGTGCCAGCAGCCGTGCCCTACTATCCTACGAGCAGTACTTC; CDR3: CASSRALLSYEQYF
J: TRBJ2-7; D: .; V: TRBV6-5; size: .; DNA: TGTGCCAGCAGTTTCGGAGCACCCTCCTACGAGCAGTACTTC; CDR3: CASSFGAPSYEQYF
J: TRBJ2-3; D: .; V: TRBV3-1/TRBV3-2; size: few; DNA: TGTGCCAGCAGCTTCTCCGATACGCAGTATTTT; CDR3: CASSFSDTQYF
J: TRBJ1-4; D: TRBD1; V: TRBV3-1/TRBV3-2; size: .; DNA: TGTGCCAGCAGCCTAAGAGGGTGGGGACAGACTAATGAAAAACTGTTTTTT; CDR3: CASSLRGWGQTNEKLFF
J: TRBJ1-2; D: .; V: TRBV7-9; size: .; DNA: TGTGCCAGCAGCTTAGAAGGGACAGGCTACACCTTC; CDR3: CASSLEGTGYTF
J: TRBJ1-2; D: .; V: TRBV19; size: few; DNA: TGTGCCAGTAGCCTCTCGGGGTTCGACGGCTACACCTTC; CDR3: CASSLSGFDGYTF
J: TRBJ1-2; D: TRBD1; V: TRBV6-6; size: .; DNA: TGTGCCAGCAGACCGACAGGGGGTTGGGGCTACACCTTC; CDR3: CASRPTGGWGYTF
J: TRBJ2-5; D: TRBD2; V: TRBV7-9; size: .; DNA: TGTGCCAGCAGCCCCCGAGCTAGCGGGAGGGGTAAAGAGACCCAGTACTTC; CDR3: CASSPRASGRGKETQYF
J: TRBJ1-3; D: .; V: TRBV6-5; size: .; DNA: TGTGCCAGCAGTTACTCGAGGCAGCCCAACACCATATATTTT; CDR3: CASSYSRQPNTIYF
J: TRBJ2-3; D: TRBD1; V: TRBV7-8; size: .; DNA: TGTGCCAGCAGCCGGGGACAGGGGTACACAGATACGCAGTATTTT; CDR3: CASSRGQGYTDTQYF
J: TRBJ1-2; D: .; V: TRBV12-3/TRBV12-4; size: .; DNA: TGTGCCAGCAGTTTCGCACGGTCTTATGGCTACACCTTC; CDR3: CASSFARSYGYTF
J: TRBJ2-7; D: TRBD2; V: TRBV11-2; size: .; DNA: TGTGCCAGCAGCCCGACTAGCGGGAGGGTTCGGAACGAGCAGTACTTC; CDR3: CASSPTSGRVRNEQYF
J: TRBJ2-3; D: TRBD2; V: TRBV19; size: .; DNA: TGTGCCAGTAGTATGGTAGCGGGGCCCGCGGATACGCAGTATTTT; CDR3: CASSMVAGPADTQYF